These 12 T cell receptor beta chains were sequenced from one sample in a study of post-analysis software for immune sequencing data. Incorporated into the TCR beta cDNA libraries were unique molecular identifiers, which served to reduce PCR and sequencing biases. TCRdb re-derived calls from the PCR reads in MiXCR, one entry per CDR3 protein. The sample records 600,000 to 750,000 distinct CDR3 sequences, over 45% being singletons. General study results and limits: Compared with controls, patients had more of about 5 TRBV segments, including TRBV5-6, TRBV5-1 and TRBV20-1.

Their antigens remain unidentified. The source material was blood. These receptors originate from a girl aged 2-9 years with multiple sclerosis.

This clonotype was observed a handful of times. This sequence joins TRBV29-1 and TRBJ1-2, with D tentatively TRBD1 (5 bases). There are 12 residues in the CDR3. Germline V gene lookup returns CDR1 SQVTM and CDR2 ANQGSEA. The V gene lost 0 bases and the J gene lost 6 bases, with 8 bases spanning the gap. CDR3 loop: CSVEDRGDGYTF. The CDR3 DNA reads as TGCAGCGTTGAAGATCGGGGGGATGGCTACACCTTC. Together with reference TRBV29-1 and TRBJ1-2, the CDR3 gives the full variable domain: SAVISQKPSRDICQRGTSLTIQCQVDSQVTMMFWYRQQPGQSLTLIATANQGSEATYESGFVIDKFPISRPNLTFSTLTVSNMSPEDSSIYLCSVEDRGDGYTFGSGTRLTVV.

The rearrangement links TRBV5-1 to TRBJ2-5, with 8 bases aligning to TRBD1. Trimming took 4 bases from V and 1 from J; bases not matched to a gene: 6. CDR1 and CDR2 from the germline V gene are SGHRS and YFSETQ. The CDR3 is 15 amino acids. For the CDR3, the DNA is TGCGCCAGCAGCACCGCGACAGGGGCCCAAGAGACCCAGTACTTC. Its protein product is CASSTATGAQETQYF.

The CDR3 DNA is TGTGCCAGCAGCCCCCAGAGGACAGCCGTTTCCTACGAGCAGTACTTC. Residues: CASSPQRTAVSYEQYF. The chain couples TRBV7-3 to TRBJ2-7, with TRBD1 as a possible D gene (6 bases). Germline CDR1 reads SGHTA; CDR2 reads FQGTGA. V lost 5 bases to trimming and J lost 1 base, with 18 bases between them. This CDR3 contains 16 residues.

The genes are TRBV7-9 and TRBJ1-2, with no clear D. The CDR3 has 14 residues. Deletions cut 5 bases from V and 4 bases from J, with 14 bases between. Looked up from germline, CDR1 is SEHNR and CDR2 is FQNEAQ (reference sequence). CDR3 sequence: CASSPSPGGYGYTF. CDR3 sequence (DNA): TGTGCCAGCAGCCCGTCCCCGGGCGGCTATGGCTACACCTTC.

In nucleotides, the CDR3 is TGTGCCAGCAGTTTTGAGGGTTATAGCAATCAGCCCCAGCATTTT. Protein: CASSFEGYSNQPQHF. The V gene is TRBV27, the J gene TRBJ1-5; D not certain. Trimming stripped 3 bases from V and 0 bases from J, with 9 bases between. The CDR3 consists of 15 residues. Germline V gene data show CDR1 as MNHEY and CDR2 as SMNVEV (reference sequence).

In its sample, this clonotype was seen once. The genes are TRBV29-1 and TRBJ1-2, with D perhaps TRBD1 (5 bases). Germline CDR1 is SQVTM and CDR2 is ANQGSEA. Trimming pared 7 bases from V and 4 bases from J, leaving 10 bases between. The CDR3 has 11 amino acids. The CDR3 spells CSGGETYGYTF. The CDR3 DNA reads TGCAGCGGAGGGGAAACCTATGGCTACACCTTC.

Points on this clonotype: The junction departs from the called germline gene at one end, perhaps through a read error. The rearrangement links TRBV10-3 to TRBJ2-1, with TRBD2 matching over 13 bases. The germline gives CDR1 ENHRY, CDR2 SYGVKD. The CDR3 sequence is 15 residues long. CDR3 protein: CVISPGLAGFNEQFF. The DNA of the CDR3 is TGTGTCATCAGCCCGGGACTAGCGGGATTCAATGAGCAGTTCTTC.

The J gene is TRBJ2-1, the V gene TRBV20-1, with 9 bases identical to TRBD2. The CDR3 has 15 amino acids. V was pared by 3 bases and J by 8 bases, with 11 bases of the junction left unmatched. Germline CDR1 and CDR2: DFQATT and SNEGSKA (reference sequence). The CDR3 spells CSARGGRALGDEQFF. The CDR3 region has the DNA TGCAGTGCTAGGGGCGGGAGGGCCTTGGGTGATGAGCAGTTCTTC.

In the case of this clonotype: One base away lies a much larger clone, so this may be a sequencing read error. The CDR3 region has the DNA TGTGCCAGCAGCCCCAAAAGCGGGACAGGCTATGGCTACACCTTC. Its translation: CASSPKSGTGYGYTF. This rearrangement joins TRBV7-3 to TRBJ1-2; 8 bases are shared with TRBD1. V was pared by 5 bases and J by 4 bases, with 9 bases of the junction left unmatched. The germline CDR1 and CDR2 sequences are SGHTA and FQGTGA. The CDR3 is 15 residues long.

Note on this clonotype: At one boundary the junction diverges from the germline segment, which might be a read error. This chain links TRBV12-3 or TRBV12-4 with TRBJ2-3; D perhaps matches TRBD1 (6 bases). The CDR3 is made up of 14 amino acids. DNA for the CDR3: TGTGCCGGCAGTTCTCAGGGGCCCACAGATACGCAGTATTTT. Translated: CAGSSQGPTDTQYF.

This chain connects TRBV7-8 to TRBJ2-7; 10 nucleotides match TRBD2. Germline V gene lookup returns CDR1 SGHVS and CDR2 FQNEAQ. V shed 2 bases and J 2 bases; nucleotides not matched to a gene: 6. This CDR3 contains 16 residues. The CDR3: CASSLTSGVPAYEQYF. The CDR3 DNA is TGTGCCAGCAGCTTAACTAGCGGGGTTCCGGCCTACGAGCAGTACTTC.

This clonotype appeared a few times. The chain employs TRBV10-3 and TRBJ2-1; D possibly corresponds to TRBD2 (5 bases). This CDR3 comprises 12 residues. Per the germline V gene, CDR1 is ENHRY and CDR2 is SYGVKD. V lost 2 bases, J lost 7 bases, and 6 bases lay in between. CDR3 nucleotides: TGTGCCATCAGTGAGGGCGGGAATGAGCAGTTCTTC. This sequence encodes CAISEGGNEQFF.